A single sample gave rise to the 7 T cell receptor beta chains below, sequenced in a study of blood T cell repertoires in COVID-19. The data were produced by immunoSEQ multiplex PCR, yet TCRdb's version contains in-frame clones alone and is incomplete. The table has about 380,000 clones, 85% seen once. Sequenced sample: peripheral blood. These receptors came from a woman aged 18-29 years with acute or convalescent COVID-19.

This chain links TRBV5-4 with TRBJ1-1, with D maybe TRBD1 (5 bases). Looked up from germline, CDR1 is SGHNT and CDR2 is YYREEE (reference sequence). CDR3 size: 12 residues. V was pared by 6 bases and J by 7 bases, with 13 bases between. Written as DNA, the CDR3 is TGTGCCAGCACCCTGGGGGGAGGTGAAGCTTTCTTT. The encoded protein is CASTLGGGEAFF.

V usage is TRBV2 and J usage is TRBJ1-2; D gene uncertain. Trimming shortened V by 5 bases and J by 6 bases, and 7 bases separated the two germline ends. This CDR3 is 11 amino acids long. Germline CDR1 SNHLY, CDR2 FYNNEI. Here the CDR3 DNA reads TGTGCCAGCAGTAGAGCGAATGGCTACACCTTC. It encodes CASSRANGYTF. The full variable domain, rest sourced from reference TRBV2 and TRBJ1-2, is EPEVTQTPSHQVTQMGQEVILRCVPISNHLYFYWYRQILGQKVEFLVSFYNNEISEKSEIFDDQFSVERPDGSNFTLKIRSTKLEDSAMYFCASSRANGYTFGSGTRLTVV.

The chain is built from TRBV7-3 and TRBJ1-2; D unclear. Germline values: CDR1 SGHTA, CDR2 FQGTGA. The length of the CDR3 is 12 residues. Trimming took 4 bases from V and 4 from J, leaving 7 bases between them. As DNA, the CDR3 is TGTGCCAGCAGCTCCCTTGTCTATGGCTACACCTTC. It encodes CASSSLVYGYTF.

This clone was detected only once. The chain is built from TRBV5-1 and TRBJ1-5; possible D gene TRBD1, 5 bases. The germline CDR1 and CDR2 sequences are SGHRS and YFSETQ. Deletions cut 5 bases from V and 5 bases from J, with 17 bases between. The CDR3 extends over 15 amino acids. The CDR3 nucleotides read TGCGCCAGCAGTCAAACGGGGGAAACAGATCAGCCCCAGCATTTT. The encoded protein is CASSQTGETDQPQHF.

This chain links TRBV18 with TRBJ1-3; D is perhaps TRBD1 (5 bases). The CDR3 consists of 16 residues. V was pared by 3 bases and J by 0 bases, with 12 bases between. Germline CDR1 KGHSH, CDR2 LQKENI. CDR3 amino acids: CASSPNGGYSGNTIYF. The CDR3 bases are TGTGCCAGCTCACCCAACGGGGGGTACTCTGGAAACACCATATATTTT.

The CDR3 protein is CASSLKIRTGSAGFF. The CDR3 DNA sequence: TGTGCCAGCAGTTTAAAGATTCGGACAGGGTCCGCGGGTTTCTTT. The V and J genes are TRBV28 and TRBJ1-1, with 8 positions matching TRBD1. Germline assignment: CDR1 MDHEN and CDR2 SYDVKM. The CDR3 covers 15 residues. The V and J ends lost 2 bases and 13 bases, in that order; junction bases with no gene match: 15.

The chain combines TRBV6-1 with TRBJ2-2, with D possibly matching TRBD1 (5 bases). This CDR3 contains 15 residues. In germline, CDR1 is MNHNS, CDR2 SASEGT. The germline V and J ends were trimmed by 1 base and 6 bases, with 12 bases remaining between them. CDR3 sequence (DNA): TGTGCCAGCAGTGAAGTGGGAAAAGGGGCCGGGGAGCTGTTTTTT. This encodes CASSEVGKGAGELFF.